This TCR beta chain was captured by sequencing in a study of neurological immune-mediated disorders. Indicated time point: longitudinal time-point 1 (baseline). This clonotype was found many times. Its specificity is not known. Per germline, CDR1 SGHRS and CDR2 YFSETQ. The CDR3 consists of 15 residues. The trim removed 0 bases at V and 7 bases at J, leaving 5 bases unmatched. From the 5' RACE reads, TCRdb called clonotypes with MiXCR, one entry per CDR3 protein. The sample yields 55,000 to 65,000 distinct CDR3 sequences, about 11% seen once. Findings and limits, study-wide: Patients with HTLV-1-associated myelopathy had the highest level of TCR clonal expansion, whereas patients with multiple sclerosis had the lowest level, falling beneath the level found in healthy controls.

The rearrangement uses TRBV5-1 and TRBJ1-4; 8 nucleotides align to TRBD1. The sample was PBMCs. This TCR derives from a male donor with HTLV-1-associated myelopathy (HAM/TSP). CDR3 in DNA: TGCGCCAGCAGCTTGGGTTCGGGACAGGCTGAAAAACTGTTTTTT. It encodes CASSLGSGQAEKLFF.